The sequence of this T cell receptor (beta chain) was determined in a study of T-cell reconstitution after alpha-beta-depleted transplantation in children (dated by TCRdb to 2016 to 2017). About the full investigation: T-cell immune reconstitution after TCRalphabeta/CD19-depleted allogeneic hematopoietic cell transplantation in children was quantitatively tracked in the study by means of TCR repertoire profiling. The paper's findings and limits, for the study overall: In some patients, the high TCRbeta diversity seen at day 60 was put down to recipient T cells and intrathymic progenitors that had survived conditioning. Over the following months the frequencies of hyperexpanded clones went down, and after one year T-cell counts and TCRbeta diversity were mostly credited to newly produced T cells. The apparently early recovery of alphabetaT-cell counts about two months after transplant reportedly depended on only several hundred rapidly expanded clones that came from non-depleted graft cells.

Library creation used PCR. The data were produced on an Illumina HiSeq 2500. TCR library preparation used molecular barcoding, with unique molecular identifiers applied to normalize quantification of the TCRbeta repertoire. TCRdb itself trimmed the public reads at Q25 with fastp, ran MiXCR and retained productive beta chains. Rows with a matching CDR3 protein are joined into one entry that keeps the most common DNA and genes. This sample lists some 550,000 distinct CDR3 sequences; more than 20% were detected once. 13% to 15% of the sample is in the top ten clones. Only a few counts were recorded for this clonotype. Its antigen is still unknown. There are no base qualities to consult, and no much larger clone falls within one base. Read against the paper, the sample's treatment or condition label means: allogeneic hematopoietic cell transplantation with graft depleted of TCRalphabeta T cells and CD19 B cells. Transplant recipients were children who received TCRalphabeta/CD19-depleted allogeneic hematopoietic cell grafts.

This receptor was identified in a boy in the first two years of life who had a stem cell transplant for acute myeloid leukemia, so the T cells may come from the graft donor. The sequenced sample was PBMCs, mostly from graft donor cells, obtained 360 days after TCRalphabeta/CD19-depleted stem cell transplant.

This receptor has the CDR3 CASSSGGLLIHPQETQYF. The nucleotides read TGTGCCAGCAGCAGTGGGGGACTACTTATACACCCCCAAGAGACCCAGTACTTC. The chain was built from TRBV5-6 and TRBJ2-5, with TRBD2 matching 7 junction bases. Its CDR3 holds 18 amino acids, cysteine through phenylalanine. The entry retains the CDR3 DNA only, 54 bases that are in frame from base 1. Trimming accounts for 4 bases at V and 1 base at J, while the number of junction bases matched to no gene is 16. From a lookup of the germline V gene, CDR1 and CDR2 are SGHDT and YYEEEE.